The 13 T cell receptor beta chains below come from one sample, sequenced in a study of control samples from healthy donors and cancer patients. Profiled with immunoSEQ multiplex PCR; TCRdb holds only in-frame clones, not every one. The table has 100,000 to 150,000 clones, roughly nine tenths seen once. Sequenced material: blood. The receptor set was obtained from a man aged 18 to 30 in good health.

The chain carries TRBV7-9 and TRBJ1-5; D remains unclear. The CDR3 covers 12 residues. Trimming removed 1 base from V and 7 bases from J, with 5 bases in between. CDR1 and CDR2 (germline): SEHNR, FQNEAQ (reference sequence). The CDR3 region is CASSLEGQPQHF. The CDR3 DNA reads TGTGCCAGCAGCTTAGAGGGACAGCCCCAGCATTTT.

In its sample, this clone was seen once. The chain has TRBV4-1 and TRBJ2-6, with D possibly called TRBD1 or TRBD2 (6 bases each). CDR1 MGHRA and CDR2 YSYEKL come from the germline V gene. This CDR3 has 18 residues. With 0 bases removed from V and 4 bases from J, the gap between germline ends came to 16 bases. As DNA, the CDR3 is TGCGCCAGCAGCCAAGAAGCACCGGGGGCGCCAGGGGCCAACGTCCTGACTTTC. This translates into CASSQEAPGAPGANVLTF.

This chain joins TRBV5-6 and TRBJ2-5, with no clear D. The CDR3 extends over 14 amino acids. Germline CDR1 and CDR2: SGHDT and YYEEEE. Deletions cut 2 bases from V and 5 bases from J, with 13 bases between. CDR3 DNA sequence: TGTGCCAGCAGCTTCCCGGGTCTAGTTGAGACCCAGTACTTC. Translated, it gives CASSFPGLVETQYF.

There are a few counts of this clone. The chain joins TRBV2 to TRBJ1-2; TRBD1 is a possible D gene (5 bases). Per germline, CDR1 SNHLY and CDR2 FYNNEI. V was trimmed by 5 bases and J by 5 bases, leaving 12 bases between them. The CDR3 has 13 residues. The DNA of the CDR3 is TGTGCCAGCAGTCGACAGAGCCCATATGGCTACACCTTC. Its protein product is CASSRQSPYGYTF.

The CDR3 nucleotides are TGTGCCAGCAGCTTAGATCGTTATTCACCCCTCCACTTT. Encoded protein: CASSLDRYSPLHF. The rearrangement uses TRBV11-2 and TRBJ1-6; no definite D call. Trimming removed 0 bases from V and 8 bases from J, with 5 bases in between. The CDR3 extends over 13 amino acids. Germline CDR1 reads SGHAT; CDR2 reads FQNNGV. The full variable domain, in which reference TRBV11-2 and TRBJ1-6 provide the parts outside the CDR3, is EAGVAQSPRYKIIEKRQSVAFWCNPISGHATLYWYQQILGQGPKLLIQFQNNGVVDDSQLPKDRFSAERLKGVDSTLKIQPAKLEDSAVYLCASSLDRYSPLHFGNGTRLTVT.

This clone was picked up a small number of times. This chain uses TRBV19 with TRBJ2-5; maybe TRBD2 (5 bases). Trimming removed 1 base from V and 5 bases from J, with 17 bases in between. This CDR3 has 16 residues. Germline assignment: CDR1 LNHDA and CDR2 SQIVND (reference sequence). CDR3 in DNA: TGTGCCAGTAGTATAGTAGGGTTGGACTTGCGGGAGACCCAGTACTTC. Amino acids: CASSIVGLDLRETQYF.

The rearrangement uses TRBV3-1 (or the pseudogene TRBV3-2) and TRBJ1-1; 7 nucleotides match TRBD1. With V trimmed by 5 bases and J by 0 bases, 9 bases remained unmatched. The CDR3 contains 16 residues. Germline CDR1 reads LGHDT; CDR2 reads YNNKEL (reference sequence). DNA for the CDR3: TGTGCCAGCAGCATTCACAGGGGACGGATGAACACTGAAGCTTTCTTT. Translated, it gives CASSIHRGRMNTEAFF.

The chain uses TRBV10-1 and TRBJ2-7, with D possibly being TRBD1 (6 bases). Germline V gives CDR1 WNHNN, CDR2 SYGVQD (reference sequence). Trimming took off 0 bases at V and 0 bases at J, with 12 bases between the two ends. The CDR3 is 16 amino acids. CDR3 protein: CASSESEQGGSYEQYF. The CDR3 DNA follows: TGCGCCAGCAGTGAGTCGGAACAGGGTGGCTCCTACGAGCAGTACTTC.

The rearrangement joins TRBV27 to TRBJ1-4; a weak D match, TRBD1 (5 bases). CDR3 length: 14 residues. V lost 6 bases, J lost 8 bases, and 16 bases lay in between. Germline V gives CDR1 MNHEY, CDR2 SMNVEV (reference sequence). The CDR3 DNA reads TGTGCCAGCAGGACGTCGGGGGTAAAGGAAAAACTGTTTTTT. Translation: CASRTSGVKEKLFF.

The chain joins TRBV3-1 (or the pseudogene TRBV3-2) to TRBJ2-6, with TRBD1 matching over 7 bases. The CDR3 runs to 17 residues. Losses at the gene ends were 5 bases for V and 0 bases for J; bases not matched to a gene: 7. Germline CDR1 is LGHDT and CDR2 is YNNKEL (reference sequence). This CDR3 is CASSSGTAPSGANVLTF. Written as DNA, the CDR3 is TGTGCCAGCAGCTCCGGGACAGCTCCCTCTGGGGCCAACGTCCTGACTTTC.

The V and J genes are TRBV5-6 and TRBJ2-1, with 7 positions matching TRBD2. Germline assignment: CDR1 SGHDT and CDR2 YYEEEE. The CDR3 is 16 amino acids. V lost 4 bases and J lost 7; bases outside the gene matches: 14. The CDR3 loop is CASSVIAGTTWNEQFF. Here the CDR3 DNA reads TGTGCCAGCAGCGTGATAGCGGGCACGACCTGGAATGAGCAGTTCTTC. Supplemented by reference TRBV5-6 and TRBJ2-1, the full variable domain reads DAGVTQSPTHLIKTRGQQVTLRCSPKSGHDTVSWYQQALGQGPQFIFQYYEEEERQRGNFPDRFSGHQFPNYSSELNVNALLLGDSALYLCASSVIAGTTWNEQFFGPGTRLTVL.

The V and J genes are TRBV29-1 and TRBJ1-1, with 10 nucleotides matching TRBD1. This CDR3 comprises 12 residues. J gave up 6 bases and V 7 bases, and 5 bases lay outside the gene matches. The germline gives CDR1 SQVTM, CDR2 ANQGSEA. The DNA for the CDR3 is TGCAGCGGGGGACAGGGGCGGGCTGAAGCTTTCTTT. It yields the protein CSGGQGRAEAFF.

The chain employs TRBV10-3 and TRBJ2-3; TRBD1 matches at 8 bases. The V and J ends lost 9 bases and 3 bases, in that order; junction bases with no gene match: 2. The germline gives CDR1 ENHRY, CDR2 SYGVKD. The CDR3 covers 12 residues. CDR3 DNA: TGTGCCATAGGACAGGGAACAGATACGCAGTATTTT. It translates to CAIGQGTDTQYF.